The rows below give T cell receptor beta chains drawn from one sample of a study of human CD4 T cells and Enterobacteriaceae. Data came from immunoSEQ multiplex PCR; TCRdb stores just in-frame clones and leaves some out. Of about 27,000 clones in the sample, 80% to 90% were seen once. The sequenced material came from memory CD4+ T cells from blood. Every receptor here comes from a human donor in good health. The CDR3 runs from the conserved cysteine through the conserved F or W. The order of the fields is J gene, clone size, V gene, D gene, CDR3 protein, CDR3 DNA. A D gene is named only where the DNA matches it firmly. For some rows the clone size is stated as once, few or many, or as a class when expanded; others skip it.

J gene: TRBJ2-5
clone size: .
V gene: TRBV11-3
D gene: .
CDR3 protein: CASGPGGARETQYF
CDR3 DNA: TGTGCCAGCGGTCCTGGGGGGGCGAGGGAGACCCAGTACTTC

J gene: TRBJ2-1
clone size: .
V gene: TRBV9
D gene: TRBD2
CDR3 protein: CASSTRLADEQFF
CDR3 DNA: TGTGCCAGCAGCACCCGACTAGCGGATGAGCAGTTCTTC

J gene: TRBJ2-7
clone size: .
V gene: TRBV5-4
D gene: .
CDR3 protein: CASSLVSAGEQYF
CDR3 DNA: TGTGCCAGCAGCTTGGTTAGCGCGGGTGAGCAGTACTTC

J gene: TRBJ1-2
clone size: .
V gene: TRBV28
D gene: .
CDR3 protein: CASSLWGATYGYTF
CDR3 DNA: TGTGCCAGCAGTTTATGGGGGGCGACCTATGGCTACACCTTC

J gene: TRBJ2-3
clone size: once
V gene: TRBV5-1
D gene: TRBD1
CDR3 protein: CASAVDRITDTQYF
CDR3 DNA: TGCGCCAGCGCGGTGGACAGGATCACAGATACGCAGTATTTT

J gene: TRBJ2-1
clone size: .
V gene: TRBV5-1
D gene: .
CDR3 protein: CASSKTGQVYNEQFF
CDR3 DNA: TGCGCCAGCAGCAAGACAGGCCAGGTCTACAATGAGCAGTTCTTC

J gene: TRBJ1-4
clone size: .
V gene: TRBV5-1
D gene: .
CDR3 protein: CASSRLNEKLFF
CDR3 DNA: TGCGCCAGCAGCCGTCTTAATGAAAAACTGTTTTTT

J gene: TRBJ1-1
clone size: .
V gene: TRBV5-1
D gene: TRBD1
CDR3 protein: CASSSPQGAQTEAFF
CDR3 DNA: TGCGCCAGCAGCTCCCCGCAGGGGGCGCAAACTGAAGCTTTCTTT

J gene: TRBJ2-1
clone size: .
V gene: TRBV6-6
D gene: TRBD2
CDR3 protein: CAIGRDYNEQFF
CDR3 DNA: TGTGCCATCGGGAGGGATTACAATGAGCAGTTCTTC

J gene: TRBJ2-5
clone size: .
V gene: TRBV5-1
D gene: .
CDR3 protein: CASSLSTGSSGTQYF
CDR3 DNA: TGCGCCAGCAGTTTGTCGACCGGCAGCTCAGGGACCCAGTACTTC

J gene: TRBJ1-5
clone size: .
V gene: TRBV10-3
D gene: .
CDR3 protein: CAISGGQTFNQPQHF
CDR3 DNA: TGTGCCATCAGTGGAGGGCAGACCTTTAATCAGCCCCAGCATTTT

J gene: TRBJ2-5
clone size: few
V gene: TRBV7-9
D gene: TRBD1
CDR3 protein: CASSSLPGQGGETQYF
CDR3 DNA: TGTGCCAGCAGCTCCCTCCCCGGACAGGGAGGAGAGACCCAGTACTTC

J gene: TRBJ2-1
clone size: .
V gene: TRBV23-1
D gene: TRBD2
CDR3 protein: CASKFITGGGAVRNRNEQFF
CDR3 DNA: TGCGCCAGCAAGTTTATTACTGGCGGGGGGGCGGTAAGGAATCGCAATGAGCAGTTCTTC

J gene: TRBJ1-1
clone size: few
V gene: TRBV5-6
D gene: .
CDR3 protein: CASSSVTGNTEAFF
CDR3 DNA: TGTGCCAGCAGCTCAGTGACAGGGAACACTGAAGCTTTCTTT

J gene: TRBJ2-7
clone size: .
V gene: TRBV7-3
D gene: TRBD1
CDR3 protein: CASSPQTGVNREQYF
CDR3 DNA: TGTGCCAGCAGCCCTCAGACAGGGGTTAATCGCGAGCAGTACTTC

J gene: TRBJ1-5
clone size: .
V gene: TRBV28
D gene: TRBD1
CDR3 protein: CASSLGDRVQNQPQHF
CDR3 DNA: TGTGCCAGCAGTTTAGGCGACAGGGTTCAAAATCAGCCCCAGCATTTT

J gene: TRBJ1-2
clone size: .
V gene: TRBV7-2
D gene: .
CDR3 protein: CASSSHRRLEGYTF
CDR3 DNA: TGTGCCAGCAGCTCCCACCGGCGCCTCGAAGGCTACACCTTC